The 6 T cell receptor beta chains below come from one sample, sequenced in a study of cytomegalovirus exposure and HLA in healthy donors. The PCR had 60 Vbeta and 13 Jbeta primers. Generated by immunoSEQ multiplex PCR, the TCRdb table keeps only in-frame clones and is missing some. The data show 150,000 to 200,000 clones, around 80% seen once. Sequenced sample: PBMCs. The receptors were gathered from a woman in her 30s in good health and CMV-seropositive.

This sequence joins TRBV5-1 and TRBJ2-2, with D perhaps TRBD1 (5 bases). The CDR3 sequence is 15 residues long. Trimming took 1 base from V and 7 from J, leaving 14 bases between them. CDR1 is SGHRS, CDR2 YFSETQ, per germline. The CDR3 protein is CASSLKGDVVGELFF. As DNA, the CDR3 is TGCGCCAGCAGCTTGAAAGGGGATGTTGTCGGGGAGCTGTTTTTT. Drawing the rest from reference TRBV5-1 and TRBJ2-2, the complete variable domain is KAGVTQTPRYLIKTRGQQVTLSCSPISGHRSVSWYQQTPGQGLQFLFEYFSETQRNKGNFPGRFSGRQFSNSRSEMNVSTLELGDSALYLCASSLKGDVVGELFFGEGSRLTVL.

Here the CDR3 reads CSVEDQLQGHADTQYF. The CDR3 nucleotides read TGCAGCGTTGAAGATCAATTACAGGGGCACGCAGATACGCAGTATTTT. The chain employs TRBV29-1 and TRBJ2-3; 7 positions agree with TRBD1. With V trimmed by 0 bases and J by 4 bases, 10 bases remained unmatched. This CDR3 spans 16 amino acids. CDR1 is SQVTM, CDR2 ANQGSEA, per germline.

This chain connects TRBV4-1 to TRBJ1-1; TRBD1 is a possible D gene (6 bases). CDR1 and CDR2 (germline): MGHRA, YSYEKL. The germline V and J ends were trimmed by 4 bases and 5 bases, with 17 bases remaining between them. The CDR3 spans 15 residues. The CDR3 sequence: CASSRPSSQGTEAFF. CDR3 nucleotide sequence: TGCGCCAGCAGCCGCCCTTCCAGCCAGGGGACTGAAGCTTTCTTT.

The V and J genes are TRBV19 and TRBJ2-2, with 7 bases aligning to TRBD1. This CDR3 has 15 residues. The junction had 5 bases not matched to a gene; V was cut back by 7 bases and J by 0 bases. Germline CDR1 is LNHDA and CDR2 is SQIVND (reference sequence). The CDR3 DNA reads as TGTGCCAGTAAGATAGGACAGGCGAACACCGGGGAGCTGTTTTTT. This encodes CASKIGQANTGELFF.

The rearrangement links TRBV7-2 to TRBJ2-7, with 9 bases identical to TRBD1. Losses at the gene ends were 5 bases for V and 1 base for J; bases not matched to a gene: 3. There are 14 residues in the CDR3. Germline V lookup: CDR1 SGHTA, CDR2 FQGNSA. CDR3 region: CASSRDRASYEQYF. CDR3 bases: TGTGCCAGCAGCCGGGACAGGGCGTCCTACGAGCAGTACTTC.

The rearrangement joins TRBV6-1 to TRBJ2-1; D is undetermined. The length of the CDR3 is 14 residues. Germline-derived CDR1 and CDR2 are MNHNS and SASEGT. V lost 1 base and J 5 bases, leaving 9 bases between the germline ends. This CDR3 reads CASSEGQENNEQFF. CDR3 in DNA: TGTGCCAGCAGTGAAGGCCAGGAAAACAATGAGCAGTTCTTC.